Below are 16 T cell receptor beta chains sequenced from a single sample in a study of blood T cell repertoires in COVID-19. Libraries were prepared by immunoSEQ multiplex PCR; TCRdb keeps only in-frame clonotypes and omits some of them. Of fewer than 120,000 clones listed, 88% are singletons. Sequenced: peripheral blood. The receptors were gathered from a woman aged 50 to 60 with acute or convalescent COVID-19.

The CDR3 nucleotides are TGTGCCAGCGCCGACAGCCCTAACTATGGCTACACCTTC. Protein product: CASADSPNYGYTF. This chain links TRBV25-1 with TRBJ1-2; the D gene is possibly TRBD1 (5 bases). Trimming pared 8 bases from V and 0 bases from J, leaving 10 bases between. The CDR3 sequence is 13 residues long. The V gene's germline CDR1 is MGHDK and CDR2 SYGVNS.

V is TRBV5-4 and J is TRBJ2-7, with 8 bases matching TRBD1. Germline V gene sequence: CDR1 SGHNT, CDR2 YYREEE (reference sequence). The V segment lost 3 bases and the J segment 6 bases; nucleotides outside the gene matches: 11. The CDR3 length is 15 residues. The CDR3 loop is CASSSNSGTGGEQYF. In DNA form, the CDR3 reads TGTGCCAGCAGCTCGAACTCCGGGACAGGCGGCGAGCAGTACTTC.

The chain combines TRBV2 with TRBJ1-6, with 8 bases fitting TRBD1. V lost 6 bases to trimming and J lost 6 bases; unmatched junction nucleotides: 10. Germline CDR1 and CDR2: SNHLY and FYNNEI. The CDR3 extends over 16 amino acids. CDR3 DNA sequence: TGTGCCAGCAGCCTAACCGGGACAGGCACTAATTCACCCCTCCACTTT. Translating gives CASSLTGTGTNSPLHF. The entire variable domain, with the rest obtained from reference TRBV2 and TRBJ1-6, is as follows: EPEVTQTPSHQVTQMGQEVILRCVPISNHLYFYWYRQILGQKVEFLVSFYNNEISEKSEIFDDQFSVERPDGSNFTLKIRSTKLEDSAMYFCASSLTGTGTNSPLHFGNGTRLTVT.

This clone was detected a few times. This chain uses TRBV19 with TRBJ1-5; TRBD1 might be the D (5 bases). The V gene's germline CDR1 is LNHDA and CDR2 SQIVND (reference sequence). V was clipped by 1 base and J by 7 bases, with 14 bases between them. The CDR3 totals 15 residues. CDR3 nucleotide sequence: TGTGCCAGTAGTATAGCCGGACCCAGGGCCCAGCCCCAGCATTTT. Translation gives CASSIAGPRAQPQHF.

The chain is built from TRBV7-2 and TRBJ2-5; TRBD2 matches at 12 bases. V was pared by 4 bases and J by 2 bases, with 2 bases of the junction left unmatched. The CDR3 has 15 residues. Per germline, CDR1 SGHTA and CDR2 FQGNSA. CDR3 nucleotides: TGTGCCAGCAGCTACGGACTAGCGGGACAAGAGACCCAGTACTTC. Protein sequence: CASSYGLAGQETQYF.

The V and J genes are TRBV30 and TRBJ1-6, with 7 nucleotides matching TRBD1. The CDR3 has 12 residues. Per germline, CDR1 GTSNPN and CDR2 SVGIG (reference sequence). With V trimmed by 7 bases and J by 10 bases, 7 bases remained unmatched. The CDR3 reads CALDRPGSPLHF. The CDR3 DNA is TGTGCCTTGGACAGGCCCGGGTCACCCCTCCACTTT.

This chain joins TRBV2 and TRBJ2-7, with 7 positions matching TRBD1. Losses at the gene ends were 1 base for V and 0 bases for J; bases not matched to a gene: 12. CDR1 and CDR2 from the germline V gene are SNHLY and FYNNEI. The CDR3 has 18 residues. For the CDR3, the DNA is TGTGCCAGCAGTGAAGGCAGGGGGATATTGGAGGTCTCCTACGAGCAGTACTTC. Translating gives CASSEGRGILEVSYEQYF.

This clone was detected only once. CDR3 sequence: CASSLGLAGAPSEQYF. The CDR3, as DNA: TGTGCCAGCAGCCTCGGACTAGCGGGAGCGCCCAGCGAGCAGTACTTC. V is TRBV9 and J is TRBJ2-7; 13 bases are shared with TRBD2. Germline lookup yields CDR1 SGDLS and CDR2 YYNGEE. The CDR3 covers 16 residues. The V and J ends lost 4 bases and 6 bases, in that order; junction bases with no gene match: 10.

This clone has just one count. V and J are TRBV10-3 and TRBJ1-6; D might be TRBD1 (6 bases). V lost 6 bases and J lost 7, with 10 bases in between. Germline CDR1 reads ENHRY; CDR2 reads SYGVKD. This CDR3 comprises 13 residues. The CDR3 here is CAISRTANSPLHF. CDR3 bases: TGTGCCATCAGCCGGACAGCAAATTCACCCCTCCACTTT.

This clone was seen a few times. The J gene is TRBJ1-2, the V gene TRBV10-3; the match to TRBD1 covers 8 bases. Germline V gene data show CDR1 as ENHRY and CDR2 as SYGVKD. The CDR3 length is 13 residues. After removal of 3 bases from V and 6 bases from J, the junction contained 3 bases not matched to a gene. The CDR3 DNA reads as TGTGCCATCAGTGACAGGGGGCGCGATGGCTACACCTTC. It yields the protein CAISDRGRDGYTF.

V is TRBV3-1 (or the pseudogene TRBV3-2) and J is TRBJ2-7, with 9 bases identical to TRBD2. The V segment lost 7 bases and the J segment 5 bases; nucleotides outside the gene matches: 12. In germline, CDR1 is LGHDT, CDR2 YNNKEL (reference sequence). The CDR3 length is 15 residues. The CDR3 loop reads CASTQGAGGPHEQYF. The CDR3 DNA is TGTGCCAGCACCCAGGGTGCGGGAGGGCCCCACGAGCAGTACTTC.

The chain uses TRBV3-1 (or the pseudogene TRBV3-2) and TRBJ2-3; 8 bases map to TRBD1. The germline V gene has CDR1 LGHDT and CDR2 YNNKEL (reference sequence). This CDR3 comprises 18 residues. With V trimmed by 1 base and J by 5 bases, 14 bases remained unmatched. The CDR3 DNA follows: TGTGCCAGCAGCCAAGGTATTCAGGGGGCATTGAGGGGAGATACGCAGTATTTT. Residues: CASSQGIQGALRGDTQYF.

The J gene is TRBJ2-2, the V gene TRBV15, with D perhaps TRBD2 (6 bases). The CDR3 runs 13 residues. Germline CDR1 LNHNV, CDR2 YYDKDF (reference sequence). The ends were cut back, 2 bases at V and 9 bases at J, with 10 bases in the middle. CDR3 nucleotide sequence: TGTGCCACCAGCAGACTAGCGTACAGGGAGCTGTTTTTT. It translates to CATSRLAYRELFF.

This clone appeared once. The chain uses TRBV14 and TRBJ2-1; 9 bases match TRBD2. V was clipped by 1 base and J by 4 bases; unmatched bases: 2. In germline, CDR1 is SGHDN, CDR2 FVKESK. This CDR3 contains 15 residues. In DNA, the CDR3 is TGTGCCAGCAGCCAAGTGCGGGAGGGTTACAATGAGCAGTTCTTC. Its protein is CASSQVREGYNEQFF.

The chain is built from TRBV5-1 and TRBJ1-4; D might be TRBD1 (5 bases). Trimming stripped 1 base from V and 6 bases from J, with 10 bases between. The germline gives CDR1 SGHRS, CDR2 YFSETQ. The CDR3 length is 14 residues. CDR3 sequence: CASSLLGHHEKLFF. As DNA, the CDR3 is TGCGCCAGCAGCTTGCTAGGACATCATGAAAAACTGTTTTTT.

The chain has TRBV6-5 and TRBJ2-5; D is perhaps TRBD2 (5 bases). The CDR3 extends over 14 amino acids. Germline CDR1 and CDR2: MNHEY and SVGAGI. V lost 7 bases, J lost 5 bases, and 17 bases lay in between. CDR3 sequence (DNA): TGTGCCAGCACCCAAGAGGCGGGTGCGGAGACCCAGTACTTC. Translated: CASTQEAGAETQYF.